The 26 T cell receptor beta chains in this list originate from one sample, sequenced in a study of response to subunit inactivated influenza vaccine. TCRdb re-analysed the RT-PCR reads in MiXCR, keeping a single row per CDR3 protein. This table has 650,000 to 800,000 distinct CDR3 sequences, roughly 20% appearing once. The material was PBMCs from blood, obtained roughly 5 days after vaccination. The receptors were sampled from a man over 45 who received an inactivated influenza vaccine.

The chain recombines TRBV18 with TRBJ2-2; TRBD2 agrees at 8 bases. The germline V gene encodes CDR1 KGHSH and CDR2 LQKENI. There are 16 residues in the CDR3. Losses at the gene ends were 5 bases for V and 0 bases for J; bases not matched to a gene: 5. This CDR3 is CASSTSGPSNTGELFF. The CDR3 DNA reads TGTGCCAGCTCAACTAGCGGCCCCTCGAACACCGGGGAGCTGTTTTTT. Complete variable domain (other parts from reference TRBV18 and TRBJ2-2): NAGVMQNPRHLVRRRGQEARLRCSPMKGHSHVYWYRQLPEEGLKFMVYLQKENIIDESGMPKERFSAEFPKEGPSILRIQQVVRGDSAAYFCASSTSGPSNTGELFFGEGSRLTVL.

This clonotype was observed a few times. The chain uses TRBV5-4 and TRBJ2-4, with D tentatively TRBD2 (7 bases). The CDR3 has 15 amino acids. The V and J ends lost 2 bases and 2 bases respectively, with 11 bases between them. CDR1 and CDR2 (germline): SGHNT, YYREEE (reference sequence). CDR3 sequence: CASSLQGLTKNIQYF. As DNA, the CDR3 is TGTGCCAGCAGCTTACAGGGACTAACCAAAAACATTCAGTACTTC.

CDR3 nucleotide sequence: TGCAGTGCTAGGGCCCACAGCAGGGGCTACGAGCAGTACTTC. Residues: CSARAHSRGYEQYF. This rearrangement joins TRBV20-1 to TRBJ2-7, with D possibly TRBD1 on 6 matching bases. The CDR3 is 14 residues long. CDR1 is DFQATT, CDR2 SNEGSKA, per germline (reference sequence). Trimming removed 3 bases at V and 3 bases at J, with 15 bases between.

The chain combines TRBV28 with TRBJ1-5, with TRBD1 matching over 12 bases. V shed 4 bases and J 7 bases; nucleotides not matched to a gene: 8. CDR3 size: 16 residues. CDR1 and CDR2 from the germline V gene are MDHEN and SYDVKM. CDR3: CASSSQGQGARQPQHF. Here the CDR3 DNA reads TGTGCCAGCAGTTCCCAGGGACAGGGGGCACGACAGCCCCAGCATTTT.

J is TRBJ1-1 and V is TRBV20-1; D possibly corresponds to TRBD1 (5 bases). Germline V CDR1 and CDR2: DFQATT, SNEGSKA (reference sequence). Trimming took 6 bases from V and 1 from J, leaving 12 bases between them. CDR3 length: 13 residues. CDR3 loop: CSASHGGNTEAFF. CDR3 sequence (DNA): TGCAGTGCATCACACGGGGGGAACACTGAAGCTTTCTTT.

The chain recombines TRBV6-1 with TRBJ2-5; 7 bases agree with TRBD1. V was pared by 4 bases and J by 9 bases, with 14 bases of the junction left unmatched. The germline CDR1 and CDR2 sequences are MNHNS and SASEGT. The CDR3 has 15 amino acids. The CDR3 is CASSATGTDKMAQYF. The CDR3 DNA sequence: TGTGCCAGCAGTGCCACCGGGACAGATAAGATGGCCCAGTACTTC.

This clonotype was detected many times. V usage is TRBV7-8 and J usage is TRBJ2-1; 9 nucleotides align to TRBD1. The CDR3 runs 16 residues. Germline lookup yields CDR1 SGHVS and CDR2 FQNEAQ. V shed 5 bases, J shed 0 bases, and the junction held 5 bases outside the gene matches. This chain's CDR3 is CASSATGGFSYNEQFF. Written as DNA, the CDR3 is TGTGCCAGCAGCGCGACAGGGGGGTTCTCCTACAATGAGCAGTTCTTC. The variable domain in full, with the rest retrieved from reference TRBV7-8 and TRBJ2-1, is GAGVSQSPRYKVAKRGQDVALRCDPISGHVSLFWYQQALGQGPEFLTYFQNEAQLDKSGLPSDRFFAERPEGSVSTLKIQRTQQEDSAVYLCASSATGGFSYNEQFFGPGTRLTVL.

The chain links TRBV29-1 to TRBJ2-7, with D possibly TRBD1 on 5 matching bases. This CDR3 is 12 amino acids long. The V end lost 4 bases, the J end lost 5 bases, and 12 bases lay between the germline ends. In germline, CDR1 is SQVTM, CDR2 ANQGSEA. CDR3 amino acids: CSVVGRAHEQYF. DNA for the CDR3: TGCAGCGTTGTCGGCAGGGCGCACGAGCAGTACTTC.

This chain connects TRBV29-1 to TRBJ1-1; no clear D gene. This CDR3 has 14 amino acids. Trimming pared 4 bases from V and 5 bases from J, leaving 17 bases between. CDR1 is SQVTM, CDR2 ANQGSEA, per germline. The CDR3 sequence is CSVAYPSGGTEAFF. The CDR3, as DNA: TGCAGCGTTGCCTACCCTTCAGGTGGGACTGAAGCTTTCTTT.

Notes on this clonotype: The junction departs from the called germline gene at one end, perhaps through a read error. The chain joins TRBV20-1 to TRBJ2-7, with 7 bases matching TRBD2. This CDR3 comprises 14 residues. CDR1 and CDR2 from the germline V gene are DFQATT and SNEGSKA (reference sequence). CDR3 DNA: TGCAGTTCTAGGGAAAGGATGCCGGGGGGAAAACAGTACTTC. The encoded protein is CSSRERMPGGKQYF.

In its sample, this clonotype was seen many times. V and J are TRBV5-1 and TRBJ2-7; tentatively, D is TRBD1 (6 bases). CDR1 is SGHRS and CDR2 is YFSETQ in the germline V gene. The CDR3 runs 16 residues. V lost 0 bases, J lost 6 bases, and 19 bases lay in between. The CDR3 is CASSLDVGRGIPEQYF. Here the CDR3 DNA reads TGCGCCAGCAGCTTGGATGTCGGCAGGGGTATTCCCGAGCAGTACTTC.

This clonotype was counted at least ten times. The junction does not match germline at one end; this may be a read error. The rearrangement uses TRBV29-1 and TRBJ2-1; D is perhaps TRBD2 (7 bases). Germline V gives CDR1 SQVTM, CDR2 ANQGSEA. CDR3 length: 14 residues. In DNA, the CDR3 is TGCAGCGGTGGGGGGGCCCACTCCTCCAATGAGCAGTTCTTC. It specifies CSGGGAHSSNEQFF.

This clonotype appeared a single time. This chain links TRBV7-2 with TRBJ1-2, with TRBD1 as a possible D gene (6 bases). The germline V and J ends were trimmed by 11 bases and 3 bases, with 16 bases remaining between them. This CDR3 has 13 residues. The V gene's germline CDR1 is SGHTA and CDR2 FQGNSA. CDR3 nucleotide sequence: TGTGCCTGCCACCCCACAGGGTACTATGGCTACACCTTC. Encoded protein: CACHPTGYYGYTF.

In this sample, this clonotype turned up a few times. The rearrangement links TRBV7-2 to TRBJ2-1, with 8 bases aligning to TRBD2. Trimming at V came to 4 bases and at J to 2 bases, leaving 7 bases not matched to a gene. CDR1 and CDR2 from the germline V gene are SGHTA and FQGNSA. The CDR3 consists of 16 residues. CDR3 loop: CASSSQPTSAYNEQFF. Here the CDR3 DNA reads TGTGCCAGCAGCTCCCAACCGACTAGCGCCTACAATGAGCAGTTCTTC.

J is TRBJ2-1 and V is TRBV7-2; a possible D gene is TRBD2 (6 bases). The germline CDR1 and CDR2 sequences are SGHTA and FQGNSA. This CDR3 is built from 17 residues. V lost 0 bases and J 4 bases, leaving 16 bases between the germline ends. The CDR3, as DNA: TGTGCCAGCAGCTTAGCGCTTTCGGGAGCTTCGTACAATGAGCAGTTCTTC. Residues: CASSLALSGASYNEQFF.

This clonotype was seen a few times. CDR3 protein: CASSVRVNTEAFF. The CDR3 nucleotides are TGTGCCAGCAGCGTACGGGTGAACACTGAAGCTTTCTTT. V is TRBV9 and J is TRBJ1-1; no clear D. V lost 1 base and J 0 bases, leaving 4 bases between the germline ends. This CDR3 is 13 amino acids long. Germline lookup yields CDR1 SGDLS and CDR2 YYNGEE.

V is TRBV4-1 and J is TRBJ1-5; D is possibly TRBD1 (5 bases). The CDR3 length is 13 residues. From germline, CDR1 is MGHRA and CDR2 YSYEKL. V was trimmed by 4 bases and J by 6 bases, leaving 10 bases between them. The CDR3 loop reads CASSLGVTQPQHF. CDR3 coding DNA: TGCGCCAGCAGCCTGGGGGTGACTCAGCCCCAGCATTTT.

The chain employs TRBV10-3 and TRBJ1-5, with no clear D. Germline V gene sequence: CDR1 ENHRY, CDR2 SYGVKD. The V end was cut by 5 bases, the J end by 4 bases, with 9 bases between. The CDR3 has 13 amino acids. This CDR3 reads CAISYDGNQPQHF. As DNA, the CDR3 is TGTGCCATCAGTTACGACGGGAATCAGCCCCAGCATTTT.

Written as DNA, the CDR3 is TGCAGTGCTGCGGACTCCCTTTGGTCCTACGAGCAGTACTTC. Amino acid sequence: CSAADSLWSYEQYF. The chain links TRBV20-1 to TRBJ2-7; tentative D call: TRBD2 (5 bases). The CDR3 spans 14 residues. Germline CDR1 DFQATT, CDR2 SNEGSKA (reference sequence). Trimming left V 5 bases short and J 1 base short, with 15 bases between.

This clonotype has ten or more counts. The chain's CDR3 is CAISERPYLAGEISNTGELFF. In DNA form, the CDR3 reads TGTGCCATCAGTGAGAGGCCCTATCTAGCGGGAGAGATCTCGAACACCGGGGAGCTGTTTTTT. The chain employs TRBV10-3 and TRBJ2-2; the match to TRBD2 covers 10 bases. The CDR3 covers 21 residues. The germline V gene has CDR1 ENHRY and CDR2 SYGVKD. V trimming: 2 bases; J trimming: 0 bases; junction bases outside the gene matches: 15.

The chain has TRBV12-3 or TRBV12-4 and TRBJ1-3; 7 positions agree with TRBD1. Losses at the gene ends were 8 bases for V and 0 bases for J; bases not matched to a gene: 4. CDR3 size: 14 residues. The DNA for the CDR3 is TGTGCCAGCGGGGACAGCATCTCTGGAAACACCATATATTTT. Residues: CASGDSISGNTIYF.

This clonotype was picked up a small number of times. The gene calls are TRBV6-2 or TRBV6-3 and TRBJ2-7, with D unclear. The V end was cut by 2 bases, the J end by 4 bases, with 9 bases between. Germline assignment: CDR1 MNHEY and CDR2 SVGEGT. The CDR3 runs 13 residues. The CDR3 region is CASSYVGVYEQYF. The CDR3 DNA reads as TGTGCCAGCAGTTACGTCGGAGTTTACGAGCAGTACTTC.

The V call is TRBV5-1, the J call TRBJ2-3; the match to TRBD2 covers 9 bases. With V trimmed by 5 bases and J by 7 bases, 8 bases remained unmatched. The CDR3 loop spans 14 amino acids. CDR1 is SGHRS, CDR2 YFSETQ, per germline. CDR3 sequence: CASSRSGSVNTQYF. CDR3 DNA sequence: TGCGCCAGCAGTCGTAGCGGGAGTGTAAATACGCAGTATTTT.

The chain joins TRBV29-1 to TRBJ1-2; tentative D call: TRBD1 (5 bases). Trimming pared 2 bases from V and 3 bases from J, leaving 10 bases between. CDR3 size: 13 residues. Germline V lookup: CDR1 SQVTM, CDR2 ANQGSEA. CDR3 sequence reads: CSVEWGRDYGYTF. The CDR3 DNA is TGCAGCGTTGAATGGGGCCGAGACTATGGCTACACCTTC.

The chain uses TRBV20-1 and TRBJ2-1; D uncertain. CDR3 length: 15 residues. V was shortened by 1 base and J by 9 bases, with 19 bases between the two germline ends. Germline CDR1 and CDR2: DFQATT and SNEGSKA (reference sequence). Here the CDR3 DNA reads TGCAGTGCTAGAGCATATACTTCCCTGGTCTCTGAGCAGTTCTTC. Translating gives CSARAYTSLVSEQFF.

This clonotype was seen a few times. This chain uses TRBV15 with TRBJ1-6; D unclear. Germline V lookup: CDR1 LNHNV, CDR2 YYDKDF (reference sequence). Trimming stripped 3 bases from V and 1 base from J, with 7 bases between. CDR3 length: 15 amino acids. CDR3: CATSRGGSYNSPLHF. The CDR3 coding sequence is TGTGCCACCAGCAGGGGAGGGTCCTATAATTCACCCCTCCACTTT. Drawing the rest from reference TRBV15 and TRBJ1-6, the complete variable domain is DAMVIQNPRYQVTQFGKPVTLSCSQTLNHNVMYWYQQKSSQAPKLLFHYYDKDFNNEADTPDNFQSRRPNTSFCFLDIRSPGLGDTAMYLCATSRGGSYNSPLHFGNGTRLTVT.